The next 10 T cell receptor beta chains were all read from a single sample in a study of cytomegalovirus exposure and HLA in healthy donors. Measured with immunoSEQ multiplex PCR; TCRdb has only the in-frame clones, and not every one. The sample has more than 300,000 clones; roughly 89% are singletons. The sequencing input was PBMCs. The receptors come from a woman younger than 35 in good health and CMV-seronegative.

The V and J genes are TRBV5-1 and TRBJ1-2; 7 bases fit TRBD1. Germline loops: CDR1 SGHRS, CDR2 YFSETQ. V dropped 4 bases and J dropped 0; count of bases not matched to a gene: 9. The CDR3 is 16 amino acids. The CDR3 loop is CASSQYGTDANYGYTF. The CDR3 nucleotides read TGCGCCAGCAGCCAATACGGGACAGATGCTAACTATGGCTACACCTTC.

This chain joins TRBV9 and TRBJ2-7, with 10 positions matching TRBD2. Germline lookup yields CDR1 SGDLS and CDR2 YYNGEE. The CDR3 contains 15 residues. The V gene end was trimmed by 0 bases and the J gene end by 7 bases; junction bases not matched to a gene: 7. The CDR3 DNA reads TGTGCCAGCAGCGTAGCTAGCGGGAGTTTTGGAGAGCAGTACTTC. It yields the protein CASSVASGSFGEQYF.

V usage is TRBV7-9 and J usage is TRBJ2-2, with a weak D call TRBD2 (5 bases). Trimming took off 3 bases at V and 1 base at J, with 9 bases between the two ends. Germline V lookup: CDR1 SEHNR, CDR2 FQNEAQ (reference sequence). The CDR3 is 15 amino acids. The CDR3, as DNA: TGTGCCAGCAGCTTTCTAGCAGTGAACACCGGGGAGCTGTTTTTT. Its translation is CASSFLAVNTGELFF.

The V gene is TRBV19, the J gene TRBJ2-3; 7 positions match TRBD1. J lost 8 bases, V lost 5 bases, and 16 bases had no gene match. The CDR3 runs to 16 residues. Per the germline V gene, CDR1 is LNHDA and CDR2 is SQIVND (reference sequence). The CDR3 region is CASSDFGQEIISTQYF. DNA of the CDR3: TGTGCCAGTAGTGACTTCGGACAGGAGATAATTAGTACGCAGTATTTT.

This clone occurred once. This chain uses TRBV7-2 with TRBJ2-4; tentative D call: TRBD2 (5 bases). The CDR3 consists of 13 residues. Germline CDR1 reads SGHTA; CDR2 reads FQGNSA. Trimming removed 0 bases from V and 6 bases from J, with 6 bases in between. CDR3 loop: CASSLAGINIQYF. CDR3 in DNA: TGTGCCAGCAGCTTAGCCGGGATAAACATTCAGTACTTC.

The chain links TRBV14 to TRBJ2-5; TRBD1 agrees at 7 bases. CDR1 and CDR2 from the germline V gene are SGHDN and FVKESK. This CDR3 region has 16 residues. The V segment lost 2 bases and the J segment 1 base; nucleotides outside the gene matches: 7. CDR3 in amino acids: CASSQNLGQFQETQYF. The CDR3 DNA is TGTGCCAGCAGCCAAAACCTGGGACAGTTCCAAGAGACCCAGTACTTC.

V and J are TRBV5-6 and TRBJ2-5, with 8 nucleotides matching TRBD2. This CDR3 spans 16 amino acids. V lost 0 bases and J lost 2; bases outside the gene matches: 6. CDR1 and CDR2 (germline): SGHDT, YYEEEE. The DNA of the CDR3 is TGTGCCAGCAGCTTGGGAGGACTAGCTGGTCAAGAGACCCAGTACTTC. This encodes CASSLGGLAGQETQYF.

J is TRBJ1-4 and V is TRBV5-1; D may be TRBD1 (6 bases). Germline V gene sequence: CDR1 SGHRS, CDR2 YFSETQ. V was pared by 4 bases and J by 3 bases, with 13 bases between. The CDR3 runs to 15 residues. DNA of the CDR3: TGCGCCAGCAGCAGTACAGGGTCGGCTAATGAAAAACTGTTTTTT. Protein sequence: CASSSTGSANEKLFF. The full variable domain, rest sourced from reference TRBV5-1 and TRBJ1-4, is KAGVTQTPRYLIKTRGQQVTLSCSPISGHRSVSWYQQTPGQGLQFLFEYFSETQRNKGNFPGRFSGRQFSNSRSEMNVSTLELGDSALYLCASSSTGSANEKLFFGSGTQLSVL.

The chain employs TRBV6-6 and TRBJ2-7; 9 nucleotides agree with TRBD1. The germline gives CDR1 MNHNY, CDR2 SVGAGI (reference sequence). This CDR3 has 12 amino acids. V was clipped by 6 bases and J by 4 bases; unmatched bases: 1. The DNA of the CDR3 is TGTGCCAGCAGACAGGGGGCTTACGAGCAGTACTTC. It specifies CASRQGAYEQYF.

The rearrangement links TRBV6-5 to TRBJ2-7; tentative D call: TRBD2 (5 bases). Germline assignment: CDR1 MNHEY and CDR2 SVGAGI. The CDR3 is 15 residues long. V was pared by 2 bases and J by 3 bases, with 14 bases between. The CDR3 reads CASSYGAFEGYEQYF. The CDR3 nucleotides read TGTGCCAGCAGTTACGGAGCCTTCGAGGGCTACGAGCAGTACTTC.